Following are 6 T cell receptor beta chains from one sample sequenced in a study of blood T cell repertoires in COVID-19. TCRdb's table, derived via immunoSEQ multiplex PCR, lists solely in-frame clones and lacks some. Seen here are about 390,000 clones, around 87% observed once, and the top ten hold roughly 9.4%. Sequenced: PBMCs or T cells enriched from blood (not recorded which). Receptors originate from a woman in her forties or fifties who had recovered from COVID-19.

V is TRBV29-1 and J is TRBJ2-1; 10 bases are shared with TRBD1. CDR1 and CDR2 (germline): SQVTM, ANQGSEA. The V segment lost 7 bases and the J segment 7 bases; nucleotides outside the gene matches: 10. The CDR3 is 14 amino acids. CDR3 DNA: TGCAGCGCCAAACCGGGACAGGGGACGAATGAGCAGTTCTTC. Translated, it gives CSAKPGQGTNEQFF.

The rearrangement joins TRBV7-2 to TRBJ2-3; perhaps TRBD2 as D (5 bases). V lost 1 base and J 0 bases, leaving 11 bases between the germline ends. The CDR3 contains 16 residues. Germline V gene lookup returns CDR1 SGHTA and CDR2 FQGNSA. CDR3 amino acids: CASSLVVRVSTDTQYF. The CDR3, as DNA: TGTGCCAGCAGCTTAGTCGTGCGGGTAAGCACAGATACGCAGTATTTT.

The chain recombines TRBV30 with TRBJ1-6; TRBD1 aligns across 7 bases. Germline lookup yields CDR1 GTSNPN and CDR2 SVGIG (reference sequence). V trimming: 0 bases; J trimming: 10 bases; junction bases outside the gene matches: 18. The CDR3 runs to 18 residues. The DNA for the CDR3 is TGTGCCTGGAGTGTAAGGGGGCTCATACGTGCCAATCCATCACCCCTCCACTTT. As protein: CAWSVRGLIRANPSPLHF.

The chain's CDR3 is CASSSHRGLNTEAFF. The CDR3 DNA reads as TGTGCCAGCAGCAGCCACAGGGGACTGAACACTGAAGCTTTCTTT. The genes are TRBV7-9 and TRBJ1-1; 7 bases line up with TRBD1. Losses at the gene ends were 5 bases for V and 0 bases for J; bases not matched to a gene: 6. This CDR3 has 15 residues. Germline V CDR1 and CDR2: SEHNR, FQNEAQ (reference sequence).

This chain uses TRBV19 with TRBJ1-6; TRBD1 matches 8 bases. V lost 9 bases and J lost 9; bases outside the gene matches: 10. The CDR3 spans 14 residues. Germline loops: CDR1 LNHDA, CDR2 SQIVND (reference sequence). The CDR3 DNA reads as TGTGCCAGCTCTGTTGACAGGGGCCTTTCACCCCTCCACTTT. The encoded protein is CASSVDRGLSPLHF.

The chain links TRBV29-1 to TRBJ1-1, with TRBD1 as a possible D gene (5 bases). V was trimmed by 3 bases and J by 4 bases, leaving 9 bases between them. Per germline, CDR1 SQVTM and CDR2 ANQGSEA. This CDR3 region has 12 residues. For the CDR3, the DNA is TGCAGCGTTGACTCGGGGGGCACTGAAGCTTTCTTT. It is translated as CSVDSGGTEAFF.